These 32 T cell receptor beta chains came from one sample sequenced in a study of CD8 T cells in ankylosing spondylitis. From the 5' RACE reads, TCRdb called clonotypes with MiXCR, one entry per CDR3 protein. In the table there are roughly 100,000 distinct CDR3 sequences, about 8% of which are singletons. Sequenced material: blood, either unsorted or a sorted T cell fraction (not recorded which). These receptors were collected from a male donor with ankylosing spondylitis or in good health (not recorded which).

This clonotype was picked up many times. The chain carries TRBV29-1 and TRBJ2-2, with no clear D. Germline V gene lookup returns CDR1 SQVTM and CDR2 ANQGSEA. V lost 3 bases to trimming and J lost 2 bases, with 13 bases between them. The CDR3 is 15 residues long. The CDR3 DNA reads as TGCAGCGTTGATGGATCGGCCGGTAACACCGGGGAGCTGTTTTTT. The encoded protein is CSVDGSAGNTGELFF.

This clonotype was counted many times. The rearrangement joins TRBV7-9 to TRBJ1-2; D call uncertain. V lost 1 base and J 10 bases, leaving 7 bases between the germline ends. The CDR3 runs to 11 residues. Germline V lookup: CDR1 SEHNR, CDR2 FQNEAQ (reference sequence). The CDR3 is CASSLVGHYTF. The CDR3 DNA follows: TGTGCCAGCAGCTTAGTTGGCCACTACACCTTC.

Notes on this clonotype: A much larger clone differs by one base, so this may be a read error. This chain uses TRBV6-5 with TRBJ1-4; maybe TRBD1 (6 bases). Per the germline V gene, CDR1 is MNHEY and CDR2 is SVGAGI. CDR3 size: 16 residues. Deletions cut 7 bases from V and 7 bases from J, with 22 bases between. CDR3 protein: CASKPQGTIWFEKLFF. The CDR3 DNA reads as TGTGCCAGCAAGCCCCAAGGGACAATCTGGTTTGAAAAACTGTTTTTT.

This clonotype has ten or more counts. The genes are TRBV29-1 and TRBJ2-7; the D call may be TRBD1 or TRBD2 (5 bases each). Between the trimmed V and J ends, which lost 8 bases and 2 bases, there was a span of 13 bases. The CDR3 covers 12 residues. The germline V gene encodes CDR1 SQVTM and CDR2 ANQGSEA. The chain's CDR3 is CSTTGPTYEQYF. CDR3 nucleotides: TGCAGCACTACGGGACCTACCTACGAGCAGTACTTC.

At least ten counts were recorded for this clonotype. J is TRBJ2-3 and V is TRBV7-2; D is possibly TRBD1 (6 bases). This CDR3 contains 13 residues. The V end was cut by 5 bases, the J end by 8 bases, with 14 bases between. Germline lookup yields CDR1 SGHTA and CDR2 FQGNSA. As DNA, the CDR3 is TGTGCCAGCAGCCTCGACAGGCGCGGTACGCAGTATTTT. It is translated as CASSLDRRGTQYF.

Ten or more counts support this clonotype. The rearrangement joins TRBV15 to TRBJ1-5, with D tentatively TRBD1 (5 bases). Germline V lookup: CDR1 LNHNV, CDR2 YYDKDF (reference sequence). V was shortened by 0 bases and J by 1 base, with 16 bases between the two germline ends. The CDR3 consists of 18 residues. In nucleotides, the CDR3 is TGTGCCACCAGCAGAGACCTAGGGACGAAACGGAGCAATCAGCCCCAGCATTTT. Translated, it gives CATSRDLGTKRSNQPQHF.

At least ten counts were recorded for this clonotype. The rearrangement uses TRBV7-9 and TRBJ2-7; 8 nucleotides line up with TRBD1. The CDR3 is 15 amino acids. J gave up 5 bases and V 6 bases, and 12 bases lay outside the gene matches. From germline, CDR1 is SEHNR and CDR2 FQNEAQ (reference sequence). The CDR3 loop is CASSWDRIKVHEQYF. CDR3 bases: TGTGCCAGCAGTTGGGACAGGATAAAAGTTCACGAGCAGTACTTC.

This clonotype was seen ten or more times. The chain employs TRBV7-8 and TRBJ2-2; D unclear. CDR3 size: 14 residues. Germline lookup yields CDR1 SGHVS and CDR2 FQNEAQ. The V and J ends lost 2 bases and 2 bases respectively, with 6 bases between them. The CDR3 is CASSLLANTGELFF. The CDR3 coding sequence is TGTGCCAGCAGCTTACTCGCAAACACCGGGGAGCTGTTTTTT.

J is TRBJ2-3 and V is TRBV4-3; D not certain. Between the trimmed V and J ends, which lost 2 bases and 4 bases, there was a span of 10 bases. The CDR3 sequence is 14 residues long. Per the germline V gene, CDR1 is LGHNA and CDR2 is YSLEER. CDR3 sequence: CASSQQPGADTQYF. The CDR3, as DNA: TGCGCCAGCAGCCAACAACCCGGAGCAGATACGCAGTATTTT.

This clonotype was recorded many times. The chain joins TRBV7-6 to TRBJ2-1; D perhaps matches TRBD1 (6 bases). Germline assignment: CDR1 SGHVS and CDR2 FNYEAQ. The CDR3 runs 15 residues. V gave up 1 base and J gave up 5 bases, with 12 bases separating them. CDR3 coding DNA: TGTGCCAGCAGCTTAGGAGGGACACTGAACAATGAGCAGTTCTTC. Its protein product is CASSLGGTLNNEQFF.

This clonotype appeared many times. The chain joins TRBV20-1 to TRBJ2-3; D remains ambiguous. The CDR3 sequence is 12 residues long. Germline assignment: CDR1 DFQATT and CDR2 SNEGSKA (reference sequence). Deletions cut 0 bases from V and 4 bases from J, with 5 bases between. The CDR3: CSARDQSDTQYF. The CDR3, as DNA: TGCAGTGCTAGAGATCAATCAGATACGCAGTATTTT.

This clonotype appeared many times. The rearrangement uses TRBV20-1 and TRBJ2-1, with a weak D call TRBD2 (7 bases). Germline values: CDR1 DFQATT, CDR2 SNEGSKA (reference sequence). This CDR3 contains 16 residues. V lost 3 bases, J lost 1 base, and 16 bases lay in between. Written as DNA, the CDR3 is TGCAGTGCTAGTGGGGGAGGGGGACCTTCCTACAATGAGCAGTTCTTC. Protein product: CSASGGGGPSYNEQFF.

This clonotype was recorded at least ten times. This chain connects TRBV4-2 to TRBJ2-3; 8 bases are shared with TRBD2. Germline V lookup: CDR1 LGHNA, CDR2 YNFKEQ. The V and J ends lost 0 bases and 0 bases, in that order; junction bases with no gene match: 8. The CDR3 runs to 18 residues. CDR3 in amino acids: CASSQEPAGEFSTDTQYF. DNA for the CDR3: TGTGCCAGCAGCCAAGAGCCAGCGGGAGAGTTCAGCACAGATACGCAGTATTTT.

This clonotype was seen ten or more times. V usage is TRBV29-1 and J usage is TRBJ2-7; no definite D call. Germline CDR1 and CDR2: SQVTM and ANQGSEA. This CDR3 contains 13 residues. Trimming shortened V by 3 bases and J by 4 bases, and 13 bases separated the two germline ends. As DNA, the CDR3 is TGCAGCGTTGAGGGATCGACGAGGTACGAGCAGTACTTC. Residues: CSVEGSTRYEQYF.

The rearrangement joins TRBV14 to TRBJ1-1; maybe TRBD1 (5 bases). V lost 0 bases, J lost 6 bases, and 17 bases lay in between. In germline, CDR1 is SGHDN, CDR2 FVKESK. This CDR3 is 16 amino acids long. For the CDR3, the DNA is TGTGCCAGCAGCCAAGAGGTTGGGGGTTTCGGATCTGAAGCTTTCTTT. It yields the protein CASSQEVGGFGSEAFF.

This clonotype showed up many times. This chain joins TRBV12-3 or TRBV12-4 and TRBJ2-7, with unresolved D. This CDR3 is built from 11 residues. V was clipped by 2 bases and J by 4 bases, with 3 bases between them. The CDR3 nucleotides are TGTGCCAGCAGTTTAACTTACGAGCAGTACTTC. Its protein product is CASSLTYEQYF.

There are many counts of this clonotype. This chain links TRBV6-5 with TRBJ2-2, with D tentatively TRBD1 (5 bases). The CDR3 consists of 18 residues. Between the trimmed V and J ends, which lost 4 bases and 2 bases, there was a span of 20 bases. CDR1 MNHEY and CDR2 SVGAGI come from the germline V gene. In DNA form, the CDR3 reads TGTGCCAGCAGTTCCCGACCAGGGTACTCCCCTAACACCGGGGAGCTGTTTTTT. Translated: CASSSRPGYSPNTGELFF.

This clonotype has at least ten counts. The genes are TRBV20-1 and TRBJ2-5, with D possibly TRBD2 on 5 matching bases. The CDR3 extends over 14 amino acids. Germline V gene lookup returns CDR1 DFQATT and CDR2 SNEGSKA (reference sequence). Trimming stripped 3 bases from V and 5 bases from J, with 16 bases between. The DNA of the CDR3 is TGCAGTGCTAGCCCCCTGGGTTGGGAGGAGACCCAGTACTTC. Protein: CSASPLGWEETQYF.

Ten or more counts support this clonotype. The V and J genes are TRBV29-1 and TRBJ1-2; no firm D call. The length of the CDR3 is 13 residues. Germline CDR1 is SQVTM and CDR2 is ANQGSEA. Trimming removed 0 bases at V and 5 bases at J, with 10 bases between. In nucleotides, the CDR3 is TGCAGCGTTGAAGACGCGATAATTTATGGCTACACCTTC. Its protein product is CSVEDAIIYGYTF.

This clonotype turned up a few times. The gene calls are TRBV11-2 and TRBJ2-2; 10 bases are a match to TRBD1. The CDR3 has 15 amino acids. Per germline, CDR1 SGHAT and CDR2 FQNNGV. The ends lost 6 bases at V and 5 bases at J; junction bases unmatched: 6. The DNA of the CDR3 is TGTGCCAGCAGGACAGGGGGCGGTTATACCGGGGAGCTGTTTTTT. Encoded protein: CASRTGGGYTGELFF. The full variable domain, rest sourced from reference TRBV11-2 and TRBJ2-2, is EAGVAQSPRYKIIEKRQSVAFWCNPISGHATLYWYQQILGQGPKLLIQFQNNGVVDDSQLPKDRFSAERLKGVDSTLKIQPAKLEDSAVYLCASRTGGGYTGELFFGEGSRLTVL.

There are many counts of this clonotype. This chain joins TRBV4-2 and TRBJ2-1; D remains ambiguous. V lost 1 base and J lost 3, with 13 bases in between. Germline V gene lookup returns CDR1 LGHNA and CDR2 YNFKEQ. The CDR3 runs to 16 residues. CDR3 coding DNA: TGTGCCAGCAGCCAAGTTTTTGGAGAGCTCTACAATGAGCAGTTCTTC. Protein product: CASSQVFGELYNEQFF.

This clonotype occurred a few times. This chain connects TRBV27 to TRBJ2-3; 8 bases agree with TRBD1. Germline CDR1 reads MNHEY; CDR2 reads SMNVEV (reference sequence). The CDR3 runs to 14 residues. Germline trimming cut 4 bases from V and 2 bases from J; bases unmatched to any gene: 2. The CDR3 reads CASSWQGATDTQYF. The CDR3 DNA follows: TGTGCCAGCAGTTGGCAGGGGGCCACAGATACGCAGTATTTT.

This clonotype was seen ten or more times. The rearrangement joins TRBV18 to TRBJ2-5; D ambiguous. V lost 3 bases and J 4 bases, leaving 9 bases between the germline ends. The CDR3 covers 13 residues. CDR1 and CDR2 from the germline V gene are KGHSH and LQKENI. The CDR3 here is CASSPNYGETQYF. CDR3 sequence (DNA): TGTGCCAGCTCACCCAACTACGGAGAGACCCAGTACTTC.

This clonotype was seen repeatedly, ten times or more. CDR3 nucleotide sequence: TGTGCCAGCAGCGGGGGAGTTCGTGAGACCCAGTACTTC. The encoded protein is CASSGGVRETQYF. The V and J genes are TRBV9 and TRBJ2-5, with D tentatively TRBD2 (5 bases). Trimming took 3 bases from V and 5 from J, leaving 11 bases between them. CDR1 SGDLS and CDR2 YYNGEE come from the germline V gene. The CDR3 length is 13 residues.

This clonotype was seen ten or more times. V is TRBV7-2 and J is TRBJ1-6; D perhaps matches TRBD1 (5 bases). V was trimmed by 5 bases and J by 11 bases, leaving 13 bases between them. CDR1 and CDR2 from the germline V gene are SGHTA and FQGNSA. This CDR3 has 13 residues. The CDR3 spells CASSPLRGPPLHF. In DNA, the CDR3 is TGTGCCAGCAGCCCACTCCGGGGACCACCCCTCCACTTT.

This clonotype occurred many times. The chain links TRBV10-3 to TRBJ2-3; 7 positions agree with TRBD2. Looked up from germline, CDR1 is ENHRY and CDR2 is SYGVKD. The J segment lost 0 bases and the V segment lost 6 bases, leaving 9 bases of the junction unmatched. This CDR3 spans 16 amino acids. CDR3: CAISRGKRGSTDTQYF. The CDR3 DNA is TGTGCCATCAGCCGGGGAAAGCGGGGTAGCACAGATACGCAGTATTTT.

This clonotype has at least ten counts. The J gene is TRBJ2-5, the V gene TRBV20-1, with D perhaps being TRBD1 or TRBD2 (5 bases each). Between the trimmed V and J ends, which lost 6 bases and 1 base, there was a span of 15 bases. This CDR3 comprises 14 residues. From germline, CDR1 is DFQATT and CDR2 SNEGSKA (reference sequence). CDR3 DNA: TGCAGTGCGAGGGGTACGAGGCGCCAAGAGACCCAGTACTTC. Amino acids: CSARGTRRQETQYF.

This clonotype was observed many times. The chain couples TRBV25-1 to TRBJ1-1; D ambiguous. This CDR3 has 15 residues. The ends were cut back, 3 bases at V and 1 base at J, with 12 bases in the middle. Germline lookup yields CDR1 MGHDK and CDR2 SYGVNS. The CDR3 coding sequence is TGTGCCAGCAGTGATCAGTACAAAGGGAACACTGAAGCTTTCTTT. Its protein product is CASSDQYKGNTEAFF.

The chain combines TRBV20-1 with TRBJ1-5, with unresolved D. The CDR3 is 14 residues long. The ends were cut back, 1 base at V and 5 bases at J, with 12 bases in the middle. Germline assignment: CDR1 DFQATT and CDR2 SNEGSKA (reference sequence). CDR3 DNA: TGCAGTGCTAGAGGATTTACCGCGGATCAGCCCCAGCATTTT. Protein sequence: CSARGFTADQPQHF.

This clonotype occurred a few times. This rearrangement joins TRBV20-1 to TRBJ2-5; TRBD2 aligns across 11 bases. Trimming cost V 4 bases and J 2 bases; bases outside gene matches: 0. The germline gives CDR1 DFQATT, CDR2 SNEGSKA (reference sequence). The CDR3 sequence is 13 residues long. The CDR3 nucleotides read TGCAGTGCTACTAGCGGGGGGCAAGAGACCCAGTACTTC. This translates into CSATSGGQETQYF.

The chain has TRBV5-6 and TRBJ2-1; D possibly corresponds to TRBD2 (6 bases). The V gene's germline CDR1 is SGHDT and CDR2 YYEEEE. Trimming pared 3 bases from V and 12 bases from J, leaving 13 bases between. This CDR3 region has 12 residues. In DNA, the CDR3 is TGTGCCAGCAGCTCCGGGAGCTATGCGCAGTTCTTC. Protein sequence: CASSSGSYAQFF.

This clonotype was seen many times. This chain connects TRBV12-3 or TRBV12-4 to TRBJ2-5; D unresolved. V lost 3 bases, J lost 2 bases, and 7 bases lay in between. This CDR3 has 13 amino acids. The CDR3 DNA is TGTGCCAGCAGTTTGATAGGTCAAGAGACCCAGTACTTC. Translation gives CASSLIGQETQYF.